This is a list of T cell receptor beta chains from one sample in a study of shared clonotypes between healthy human individuals. Profiled with immunoSEQ multiplex PCR; TCRdb holds only in-frame clones, not every one. This table holds roughly 2.6 million clones, just over 90% found once. Sequencing input: naive CD4+ T cells sorted from blood. The receptors here all came from a man aged 18 to 35 in good health. The CDR3 runs from the conserved cysteine through the conserved F or W. Each record gives: D gene, J gene, clone size, V gene, CDR3 protein, CDR3 DNA. A D gene is named only where the DNA matches it firmly. Size is stated for part of the rows, as once, few or many counts, or as a class when the clone is expanded.

>-|TRBJ1-1|-|TRBV2
CASRPRGGTEAFF
TGTGCCAGCAGGCCCCGGGGTGGGACTGAAGCTTTCTTT
>-|TRBJ2-4|-|TRBV19
CASSAIVPGTLGNIQYF
TGTGCCAGTAGTGCCATCGTTCCCGGGACTCTGGGAAACATTCAGTACTTC
>TRBD1|TRBJ1-2|-|TRBV2
CASSEVGTGSYGYTF
TGTGCCAGCAGTGAAGTAGGGACAGGCTCCTATGGCTACACCTTC
>-|TRBJ1-4|once|TRBV9
CASTARAGEKLFF
TGTGCCAGCACCGCCCGGGCCGGTGAAAAACTGTTTTTT
>-|TRBJ2-7|-|TRBV7-4
CASSPPPEDRPYEQYF
TGTGCCAGCAGCCCACCCCCTGAGGACCGCCCCTACGAGCAGTACTTC
>-|TRBJ2-2|-|TRBV6-1
CASSEGSGVTGELFF
TGTGCCAGCAGTGAAGGTTCAGGAGTCACCGGGGAGCTGTTTTTT
>-|TRBJ1-3|-|TRBV28
CASSSSVVSGNTIYF
TGTGCCAGCAGTTCGTCGGTGGTCTCTGGAAACACCATATATTTT
>-|TRBJ2-7|-|TRBV19
CASSASGLTYEQYF
TGTGCCAGTAGTGCGAGCGGGTTAACCTACGAGCAGTACTTC
>TRBD2|TRBJ2-7|-|TRBV29-1
CSVDGAGGPVEQYF
TGCAGCGTTGACGGTGCGGGAGGGCCTGTCGAGCAGTACTTC
>TRBD2|TRBJ2-5|-|TRBV10-1
CASSLLAGVVEETQYF
TGCGCCAGCAGCCTACTAGCGGGAGTAGTAGAAGAGACCCAGTACTTC
>-|TRBJ1-2|-|TRBV4-1
CASSQLLGSYYGYTF
TGCGCCAGCAGCCAACTACTGGGATCCTACTATGGCTACACCTTC
>TRBD1|TRBJ1-2|-|TRBV6-1
CASSKTGDYGYTF
TGTGCCAGCAGTAAGACAGGGGACTATGGCTACACCTTC
>-|TRBJ1-5|-|TRBV19
CASSIVTDYSNQPQHF
TGTGCCAGTAGTATAGTAACAGATTATAGCAATCAGCCCCAGCATTTT
>-|TRBJ1-1|-|TRBV6-1
CASSDYPNTEAFF
TGTGCCAGCAGTGACTACCCGAACACTGAAGCTTTCTTT
>TRBD2|TRBJ2-1|-|TRBV5-6
CASRTSGANEQFF
TGTGCCAGCCGGACTAGCGGGGCCAATGAGCAGTTCTTC
>TRBD2|TRBJ2-7|once|TRBV12-5
CASGLGPKEGLAVTYEQYF
TGTGCTAGTGGTTTGGGACCAAAAGAGGGACTAGCGGTGACCTACGAGCAGTACTTC
>TRBD1|TRBJ2-2|-|TRBV9
CASSLWTGANTGELFF
TGTGCCAGCAGCCTATGGACAGGGGCGAACACCGGGGAGCTGTTTTTT
>TRBD2|TRBJ2-7|-|TRBV15
CATSRDAVAGASYEQYF
TGTGCCACCAGCAGAGATGCGGTAGCGGGAGCTTCCTACGAGCAGTACTTC
>-|TRBJ1-3|-|TRBV6-1
CASSERGTSSGNTIYF
TGTGCCAGCAGTGAAAGGGGTACGTCCTCTGGAAACACCATATATTTT
>TRBD2|TRBJ2-7|-|TRBV5-1
CASSLARPGGYEQYF
TGCGCCAGCAGCTTGGCCAGGCCGGGGGGGTACGAGCAGTACTTC
>-|TRBJ2-5|-|TRBV19
CASSIGGRAETQYF
TGTGCCAGTAGTATAGGGGGCAGAGCAGAGACCCAGTACTTC
>-|TRBJ1-3|-|TRBV2
CASSVGKAGNTIYF
TGTGCCAGCAGCGTTGGTAAAGCTGGAAACACCATATATTTT
>-|TRBJ2-7|-|TRBV4-1
CASSPNLIYEQYF
TGCGCCAGCAGCCCGAACCTAATCTACGAGCAGTACTTC
>TRBD2|TRBJ2-1|-|TRBV6-5
CASSSLTSGDYNEQFF
TGTGCCAGCAGTTCGCTGACTAGCGGGGACTACAATGAGCAGTTCTTC
>TRBD1|TRBJ1-6|-|TRBV4-2
CASSVGDRGFSPLHF
TGTGCCAGCAGTGTAGGGGACAGGGGGTTTTCACCCCTCCACTTT
>-|TRBJ1-5|-|TRBV7-2
CASSLVGGTSNQPQHF
TGTGCCAGCAGCTTAGTGGGAGGAACTAGCAATCAGCCCCAGCATTTT
>TRBD1|TRBJ1-1|-|TRBV4-1
CASSQPTVGQGGTEAFF
TGCGCCAGCAGCCAACCAACGGTGGGACAGGGGGGGACTGAAGCTTTCTTT
>TRBD2|TRBJ2-2|-|TRBV9
CASSRLAGDTGELFF
TGTGCCAGCAGTCGACTAGCGGGAGACACCGGGGAGCTGTTTTTT
>TRBD2|TRBJ2-5|-|TRBV7-6
CASSLIPLGTSGGSRETQYF
TGTGCCAGCAGCCTTATCCCCCTGGGAACTAGCGGGGGAAGTCGGGAGACCCAGTACTTC
>TRBD1|TRBJ2-7|-|TRBV30
CAWSRDRSYEQYF
TGTGCCTGGAGCAGGGACAGAAGCTACGAGCAGTACTTC
>-|TRBJ1-3|-|TRBV10-3
CAISEGVISGNTIYF
TGTGCCATCAGTGAAGGTGTTATCTCTGGAAACACCATATATTTT
>-|TRBJ1-5|once|TRBV28
CASCPGGAYSNQPQHF
TGTGCCAGCTGCCCGGGCGGGGCTTATAGCAATCAGCCCCAGCATTTT
>TRBD1|TRBJ1-2|-|TRBV4-3
CASSQDHGTGWGYTF
TGCGCCAGCAGCCAAGATCACGGGACAGGGTGGGGCTACACCTTC
>TRBD1|TRBJ2-5|-|TRBV10-3
CAISGSTGGQETQYF
TGTGCCATCAGTGGATCTACAGGGGGGCAAGAGACCCAGTACTTC
>-|TRBJ2-1|-|TRBV7-6
CASSPFRDEQFF
TGTGCCAGCAGCCCTTTCCGTGATGAGCAGTTCTTC
>TRBD1|TRBJ1-1|once|TRBV30
CAWSVLRTGTVGTEAFF
TGTGCCTGGAGTGTATTGCGGACAGGGACGGTGGGCACTGAAGCTTTCTTT
>TRBD1|TRBJ1-2|-|TRBV19
CASSIRGQGVDGYTF
TGTGCCAGTAGTATTCGAGGACAGGGGGTGGATGGCTACACCTTC
>TRBD1|TRBJ1-1|-|TRBV30
CAWSAGGSTEAFF
TGTGCCTGGAGTGCAGGGGGATCCACTGAAGCTTTCTTT
>-|TRBJ1-2|-|TRBV5-1
CASSLGATGINYGYTF
TGCGCCAGCAGCTTGGGGGCAACAGGGATCAACTATGGCTACACCTTC
>-|TRBJ2-7|-|TRBV2
CASSDEGTQYF
TGTGCCAGCAGTGACGAAGGGACTCAGTACTTC
>TRBD1|TRBJ1-1|once|TRBV5-1
CASSFLQGDTEAFF
TGCGCCAGCAGCTTCCTCCAGGGGGACACTGAAGCTTTCTTT
>TRBD1|TRBJ2-1|few|TRBV2
CASSSLGQGNNEQFF
TGTGCCAGCAGTTCCCTGGGACAGGGAAACAATGAGCAGTTCTTC
>-|TRBJ2-1|-|TRBV5-1
CASSLESSSYNEQFF
TGCGCCAGCAGCTTGGAGTCGAGCTCCTACAATGAGCAGTTCTTC
>TRBD2|TRBJ2-7|-|TRBV5-6
CASSGLLAGQNEQYF
TGTGCCAGCAGCGGCCTACTAGCGGGACAAAACGAGCAGTACTTC
>TRBD1|TRBJ1-1|-|TRBV5-1
CASSQQGAESPLVNTEAFF
TGCGCCAGCAGCCAACAGGGGGCGGAGAGCCCCCTGGTGAACACTGAAGCTTTCTTT
>-|TRBJ2-7|-|TRBV18
CASSQGSHEQYF
TGTGCCAGCTCACAGGGTTCCCACGAGCAGTACTTC
>TRBD2|TRBJ2-2|-|TRBV5-8
CASSLGLAGDTGELFF
TGTGCCAGCAGCTTGGGACTAGCGGGCGACACCGGGGAGCTGTTTTTT
>-|TRBJ2-5|-|TRBV5-7
CASSLGPRGETQYF
TGTGCCAGCAGCTTAGGACCCCGCGGGGAGACCCAGTACTTC
>-|TRBJ2-7|-|TRBV28
CASSPPYPFPLSYEQYF
TGTGCCAGCAGCCCCCCCTACCCCTTCCCTTTGTCCTACGAGCAGTACTTC
>-|TRBJ2-5|-|TRBV7-8
CASVRLSGQETQYF
TGTGCCAGCGTACGACTCTCGGGCCAAGAGACCCAGTACTTC
>TRBD2|TRBJ2-1|-|TRBV5-4
CASSLGVLAGVHEQFF
TGTGCCAGCAGCTTGGGAGTACTTGCGGGGGTCCATGAGCAGTTCTTC